This T cell receptor (beta chain) stems from a study of blood T cell repertoires in COVID-19. At the level of the study: Researchers got acute and convalescent COVID-19 samples from the United States, Italy and Spain. Nucleic acid was either cDNA or gDNA, and it came from T cells, B-cell-depleted T cells, or PBMCs.

Original methodology: Cell counts per sample came from amplifying reference gene primers. Data came from immunoSEQ multiplex PCR; TCRdb stores just in-frame clones and leaves some out. V and J calls and clone size follow that table, whereas D and trimming were derived from the DNA. The table lists around 80,000 clones, approximately 81% of them singletons. The CDR3 is made up of 16 amino acids. Germline loops: CDR1 GTSNPN, CDR2 SVGIG (reference sequence). Trimming took 5 bases from V and 3 from J, leaving 19 bases between them. The chain joins TRBV30 to TRBJ2-2; possibly TRBD2 for D (8 bases). The source of this sequence is an elderly woman with acute or convalescent COVID-19. Source material: peripheral blood. As DNA, the CDR3 is TGTGCCTGGCGGGGGGGCGCAGGGGGACACACCGGGGAGCTGTTTTTT. Its protein product is CAWRGGAGGHTGELFF.